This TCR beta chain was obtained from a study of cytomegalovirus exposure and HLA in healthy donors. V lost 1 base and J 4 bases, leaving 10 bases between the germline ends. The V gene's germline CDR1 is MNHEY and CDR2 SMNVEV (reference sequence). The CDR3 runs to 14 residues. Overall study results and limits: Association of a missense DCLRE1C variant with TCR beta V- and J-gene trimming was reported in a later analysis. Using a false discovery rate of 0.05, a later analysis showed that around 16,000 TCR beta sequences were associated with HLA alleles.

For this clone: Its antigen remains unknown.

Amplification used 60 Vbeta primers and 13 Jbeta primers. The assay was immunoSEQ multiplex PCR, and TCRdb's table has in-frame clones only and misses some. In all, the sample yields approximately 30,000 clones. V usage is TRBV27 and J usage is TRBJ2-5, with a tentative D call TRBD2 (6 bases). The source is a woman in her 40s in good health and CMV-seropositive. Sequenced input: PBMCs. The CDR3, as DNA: TGTGCCAGCAGTTTATGGAGGGATGGAGAGACCCAGTACTTC. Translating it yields CASSLWRDGETQYF.